This T cell receptor (beta chain) stems from a study of cytomegalovirus exposure and HLA in healthy donors. The J segment lost 0 bases and the V segment lost 4 bases, leaving 9 bases of the junction unmatched. The CDR3 has 17 residues. Germline CDR1 MGHRA, CDR2 YSYEKL. In the case of this clone: Its matching antigen is unknown.

General study findings and limits: TCR beta sequences numbering 15,000 to 20,000 were associated with HLA alleles at 0.05 false discovery rate in a later analysis.

Use of 60 Vbeta and 13 Jbeta primers characterized the PCR. The table came from immunoSEQ multiplex PCR; TCRdb's copy has only in-frame clones and leaves some out. Of 150,000 to 200,000 clones in the sample, roughly 70% are singletons; the top ten hold almost 3%. The sample taken for sequencing was PBMCs. J is TRBJ2-3 and V is TRBV4-1; 8 bases align to TRBD2. The clonotype originates from a woman aged 45-60 years in good health and CMV-seropositive. The CDR3 nucleotides read TGCGCCAGCAGCCCCCGGGGAACTAGCGGTAGCACAGATACGCAGTATTTT. It is translated as CASSPRGTSGSTDTQYF.